This T cell receptor (beta chain) was found in a study of T cells after yellow fever vaccination. Study-level information: Where fractions had low cell numbers, libraries were prepared from them with the SMART-Seq v4 Ultra Low Input RNA kit.

In making TCR cDNA, 5'RACE template switching added a universal primer site and UMIs to it. TCRdb re-called the 5' RACE reads through MiXCR, storing one row per CDR3 protein. The sample consists of under 600,000 distinct CDR3 sequences, about a fifth of them appearing once. Regarding the study as a whole: Post-booster repertoires contained most primary-vaccination clones again (96% CD4, roughly 90% CD8). Weaker, the secondary response had a peak occurring faster, on day 5 versus 15.

This clonotype was counted a few times. Its cognate antigen is unknown. Deletions cut 1 base from V and 0 bases from J, with 6 bases between. This CDR3 comprises 14 residues. The starting material was PBMCs, obtained 20 to 25 days after the first yellow fever vaccination. The chain has TRBV12-3 or TRBV12-4 and TRBJ1-2; D unresolved. The origin of this receptor is a man younger than 35 who received the YFV17D yellow fever vaccine. DNA for the CDR3: TGTGCCAGCAGTTTAGTAAGAGCTAACTATGGCTACACCTTC. It encodes CASSLVRANYGYTF.